The 11 T cell receptor beta chains below come from one sample, sequenced in a study of patients and donors after allogeneic stem cell transplantation. Each CDR3 protein is one row after TCRdb ran MiXCR on the RT-PCR reads. The profile covers fewer than 500,000 distinct CDR3 sequences, with around 15% appearing a single time and 7.2% taken by the ten largest. The sequencing sample was made of blood, either unsorted or a sorted T cell fraction (not recorded which). The source is a human donor who was either an allogeneic HSCT recipient or a stem cell or donor lymphocyte infusion donor (not recorded which). It is not recorded whose cells these are; they may come from a transplant donor.

The chain is built from TRBV29-1 and TRBJ1-2; D gene unclear. Germline V gene sequence: CDR1 SQVTM, CDR2 ANQGSEA. The CDR3 length is 13 residues. The ends were cut back, 7 bases at V and 8 bases at J, with 20 bases in the middle. In DNA, the CDR3 is TGCAGCGCCGAACCCCCGGAGGGAGACGGCTACACCTTC. This codes for CSAEPPEGDGYTF.

This chain uses TRBV21-1 with TRBJ2-4; TRBD1 is the table's D call and was not checked against the DNA. TRBV21-1 has pseudogene status. The CDR3 has 20 amino acids. The CDR3 DNA follows: TGTGCCAGCAGCACCACCTCCGGGACCGGGCCCCCCTGGGACAAAAACATTCAGTACTTC. As protein: CASSTTSGTGPPWDKNIQYF.

In this sample, this clonotype turned up a few times. The V call is TRBV20-1, the J call TRBJ1-5; D remains ambiguous. The CDR3 is 14 amino acids. Germline V CDR1 and CDR2: DFQATT, SNEGSKA (reference sequence). V was trimmed by 0 bases and J by 3 bases, leaving 9 bases between them. For the CDR3, the DNA is TGCAGTGCTAGAGAGGCAGTGATCAATCAGCCCCAGCATTTT. Translating gives CSAREAVINQPQHF.

This clonotype was detected many times. The V gene is TRBV7-8, the J gene TRBJ2-5; 7 bases line up with TRBD1. This CDR3 is built from 13 residues. CDR1 is SGHVS, CDR2 FQNEAQ, per germline. V gave up 5 bases and J gave up 2 bases; unmatched junction bases: 2. CDR3 in amino acids: CASSPGQQETQYF. Written as DNA, the CDR3 is TGTGCCAGCAGCCCGGGACAGCAAGAGACCCAGTACTTC.

The chain employs TRBV4-1 and TRBJ1-5; D is possibly TRBD1 (5 bases). The CDR3 contains 13 residues. V shed 3 bases and J shed 11 bases, with 14 bases lying between them. Germline V lookup: CDR1 MGHRA, CDR2 YSYEKL. CDR3 in amino acids: CASSQLGLTAQHF. The CDR3 coding sequence is TGCGCCAGCAGCCAGCTGGGACTAACAGCCCAGCATTTT.

J is TRBJ2-7 and V is TRBV5-1; 11 bases agree with TRBD2. Germline-derived CDR1 and CDR2 are SGHRS and YFSETQ. The CDR3 contains 15 residues. Trimming took 2 bases from V and 6 from J; bases not matched to a gene: 7. The CDR3 DNA follows: TGCGCCAGCAGCTTAGGGACTAGCGGAGTTTTCGAGCAGTACTTC. Translating it yields CASSLGTSGVFEQYF.

V is TRBV6-1 and J is TRBJ1-1; D is uncertain. Germline V gene sequence: CDR1 MNHNS, CDR2 SASEGT. This CDR3 is built from 13 residues. Trimming shortened V by 6 bases and J by 2 bases, and 10 bases separated the two germline ends. CDR3 sequence reads: CASRPQLNTEAFF. Written as DNA, the CDR3 is TGTGCCAGCAGACCCCAACTTAACACTGAAGCTTTCTTT.

This sequence joins TRBV7-8 and TRBJ2-7, with TRBD2 matching 7 bases. The germline CDR1 and CDR2 sequences are SGHVS and FQNEAQ. The CDR3 length is 20 residues. The ends lost 5 bases at V and 0 bases at J; junction bases unmatched: 22. The CDR3 reads CASSPPSRGLTGSSSYEQYF. The CDR3 DNA reads TGTGCCAGCAGCCCACCCTCGCGGGGACTAACCGGGTCGAGCTCCTACGAGCAGTACTTC.

This clonotype was found many times. The V call is TRBV5-1, the J call TRBJ2-7, with 13 bases identical to TRBD2. The CDR3 covers 17 residues. The ends lost 4 bases at V and 4 bases at J; junction bases unmatched: 11. Per the germline V gene, CDR1 is SGHRS and CDR2 is YFSETQ. In DNA, the CDR3 is TGCGCCAGCAGCCCCCATACTAGCGGGAGGGCCCTGTACGAGCAGTACTTC. It codes for CASSPHTSGRALYEQYF.

The V call is TRBV27, the J call TRBJ1-4; D gene unclear. Deletions cut 2 bases from V and 3 bases from J, with 10 bases between. Germline lookup yields CDR1 MNHEY and CDR2 SMNVEV (reference sequence). CDR3 length equals 15 residues. CDR3 DNA: TGTGCCAGCAGTTTACTGGAGGGCGCTAATGAAAAACTGTTTTTT. It specifies CASSLLEGANEKLFF.

This clonotype was found many times. This chain joins TRBV29-1 and TRBJ1-5, with D hard to call. V dropped 0 bases and J dropped 3 bases, with 6 bases sitting between them. This CDR3 spans 13 amino acids. Germline loops: CDR1 SQVTM, CDR2 ANQGSEA. In nucleotides, the CDR3 is TGCAGCGTTGAAGAGGCGTCCAATCAGCCCCAGCATTTT. Translating gives CSVEEASNQPQHF. Supplemented by reference TRBV29-1 and TRBJ1-5, the full variable domain reads SAVISQKPSRDICQRGTSLTIQCQVDSQVTMMFWYRQQPGQSLTLIATANQGSEATYESGFVIDKFPISRPNLTFSTLTVSNMSPEDSSIYLCSVEEASNQPQHFGDGTRLSIL.